These 31 T cell receptor beta chains share one sample of origin, sequenced in a study of CD8 T cells in ankylosing spondylitis. TCRdb re-called the 5' RACE reads through MiXCR, storing one row per CDR3 protein. This sample has 200,000 to 300,000 distinct CDR3 sequences; roughly a tenth occur once, and the top ten carry about 3%. Sequencing was carried out using blood, either unsorted or a sorted T cell fraction (not recorded which). Receptors originate from a male donor with ankylosing spondylitis or in good health (not recorded which).

This rearrangement joins TRBV27 to TRBJ2-5; TRBD1 might be the D (5 bases). Germline-derived CDR1 and CDR2 are MNHEY and SMNVEV (reference sequence). V was pared by 8 bases and J by 3 bases, with 13 bases between. The CDR3 runs to 13 residues. The CDR3 here is CASGHLDEETQYF. CDR3 sequence (DNA): TGTGCCAGCGGACATTTGGACGAAGAGACCCAGTACTTC.

This clonotype was seen a few times. The chain uses TRBV7-7 and TRBJ2-6; D remains ambiguous. The CDR3 runs to 16 residues. Trimming shortened V by 8 bases and J by 2 bases, and 16 bases separated the two germline ends. From germline, CDR1 is SSHAT and CDR2 FNYEAQ (reference sequence). In DNA, the CDR3 is TGTGCCAGCGGAAACGGGCAGGCCCCTGGGGCCAACGTCCTGACTTTC. It is translated as CASGNGQAPGANVLTF.

At least ten counts were recorded for this clonotype. The rearrangement joins TRBV29-1 to TRBJ2-3; the match to TRBD1 covers 8 bases. Germline lookup yields CDR1 SQVTM and CDR2 ANQGSEA. V gave up 7 bases and J gave up 4 bases; unmatched junction bases: 13. The CDR3 is 15 amino acids. The DNA of the CDR3 is TGCAGCGCGTCGACAGGGGTCCAAAGACCAGATACGCAGTATTTT. It specifies CSASTGVQRPDTQYF.

This clonotype was observed at least ten times. This sequence joins TRBV4-1 and TRBJ2-3, with 8 bases matching TRBD1. Germline lookup yields CDR1 MGHRA and CDR2 YSYEKL. The CDR3 covers 16 residues. The ends lost 2 bases at V and 2 bases at J; junction bases unmatched: 6. The CDR3 DNA sequence: TGCGCCAGCAGCCAACAGGACAGGGCCTACACAGATACGCAGTATTTT. Residues: CASSQQDRAYTDTQYF.

Many counts were recorded for this clonotype. CDR3 loop: CASSLENNQETQYF. The CDR3 nucleotides read TGCGCCAGCAGCTTAGAGAACAACCAAGAGACCCAGTACTTC. The V and J genes are TRBV5-1 and TRBJ2-5; D not resolved. Trimming removed 2 bases at V and 0 bases at J, with 8 bases between. Germline V gene lookup returns CDR1 SGHRS and CDR2 YFSETQ. The CDR3 spans 14 residues. Based on the CDR3 plus reference TRBV5-1 and TRBJ2-5, the full variable domain is KAGVTQTPRYLIKTRGQQVTLSCSPISGHRSVSWYQQTPGQGLQFLFEYFSETQRNKGNFPGRFSGRQFSNSRSEMNVSTLELGDSALYLCASSLENNQETQYFGPGTRLLVL.

Many counts were recorded for this clonotype. The rearrangement uses TRBV7-2 and TRBJ2-7, with 9 bases identical to TRBD2. CDR3 length equals 14 residues. The germline gives CDR1 SGHTA, CDR2 FQGNSA. V shed 1 base, J shed 4 bases, and the junction held 2 bases outside the gene matches. CDR3 in amino acids: CASSLELAGYEQYF. CDR3 in DNA: TGTGCCAGCAGCTTAGAGCTAGCGGGGTACGAGCAGTACTTC.

This clonotype showed up many times. The chain combines TRBV20-1 with TRBJ2-5; 10 nucleotides agree with TRBD2. Germline V CDR1 and CDR2: DFQATT, SNEGSKA (reference sequence). This CDR3 has 13 residues. V dropped 7 bases and J dropped 1; count of bases not matched to a gene: 3. Here the CDR3 DNA reads TGCAGTGTTGGGACTAGCGCCCAAGAGACCCAGTACTTC. It yields the protein CSVGTSAQETQYF.

The sample holds many counts of this clonotype. This chain links TRBV5-1 with TRBJ2-7; 8 positions match TRBD1. This CDR3 contains 13 residues. The germline CDR1 and CDR2 sequences are SGHRS and YFSETQ. J lost 6 bases, V lost 4 bases, and 6 bases had no gene match. The CDR3 here is CASSADGQGEQYF. CDR3 in DNA: TGCGCCAGCAGCGCGGACGGACAGGGCGAGCAGTACTTC.

As regards this clonotype: A much larger clone sits a single nucleotide away, making a read error possible. The chain combines TRBV5-1 with TRBJ2-3; no clear D. The CDR3 spans 14 residues. Germline lookup yields CDR1 SGHRS and CDR2 YFSETQ. CDR3 residues: CVSSLEPSTDTQYF. CDR3 bases: TGCGTCAGCAGCTTGGAACCCAGCACAGATACGCAGTATTTT.

This clonotype was found many times. Here the CDR3 reads CATSGGGRSTDTQYF. CDR3 DNA sequence: TGTGCCACCAGTGGAGGTGGTCGGAGCACAGATACGCAGTATTTT. The V gene is TRBV24-1, the J gene TRBJ2-3, with no clear D. V was shortened by 5 bases and J by 0 bases, with 11 bases between the two germline ends. CDR3 length: 15 amino acids. Germline CDR1 reads KGHDR; CDR2 reads SFDVKD.

In this sample, this clonotype turned up many times. CDR3 residues: CASSSVEGSHNEQFF. Written as DNA, the CDR3 is TGTGCCAGCAGTAGCGTAGAGGGGTCCCACAATGAGCAGTTCTTC. V is TRBV28 and J is TRBJ2-1; perhaps D is TRBD1 or TRBD2 (5 bases each). Germline V gene sequence: CDR1 MDHEN, CDR2 SYDVKM. The CDR3 contains 15 residues. V dropped 5 bases and J dropped 5 bases, with 16 bases sitting between them. The full variable domain, with the rest looked up from reference TRBV28 and TRBJ2-1, is DVKVTQSSRYLVKRTGEKVFLECVQDMDHENMFWYRQDPGLGLRLIYFSYDVKMKEKGDIPEGYSVSREKKERFSLILESASTNQTSMYLCASSSVEGSHNEQFFGPGTRLTVL.

This clonotype was observed at least ten times. The V gene is TRBV7-9, the J gene TRBJ2-4; TRBD1 is a possible D gene (5 bases). V lost 5 bases and J lost 2, with 10 bases in between. The germline V gene has CDR1 SEHNR and CDR2 FQNEAQ (reference sequence). The CDR3 totals 14 residues. The CDR3 bases are TGTGCCAGCAGCGTCCAGGGTCCCAAAAACATTCAGTACTTC. Translating it yields CASSVQGPKNIQYF.

This clonotype has a handful of counts. V gene TRBV7-9 combines with J gene TRBJ1-6; D might be TRBD1 (5 bases). The CDR3 spans 16 residues. The germline V gene encodes CDR1 SEHNR and CDR2 FQNEAQ (reference sequence). V dropped 4 bases and J dropped 0 bases, with 10 bases sitting between them. The CDR3 protein is CASSWGESSYNSPLHF. In DNA form, the CDR3 reads TGTGCCAGCAGCTGGGGGGAAAGCTCCTATAATTCACCCCTCCACTTT.

This clonotype came up many times. This sequence joins TRBV4-1 and TRBJ2-5, with 11 bases identical to TRBD1. The J segment lost 5 bases and the V segment lost 2 bases, leaving 10 bases of the junction unmatched. CDR1 MGHRA and CDR2 YSYEKL come from the germline V gene. The CDR3 extends over 17 amino acids. The CDR3 loop is CASSQPNRDRGWETQYF. CDR3 nucleotides: TGCGCCAGCAGCCAACCAAACCGGGACAGGGGGTGGGAGACCCAGTACTTC.

The sample holds many counts of this clonotype. A much bigger clone sits one base away, suggesting this may be a read error. V and J are TRBV20-1 and TRBJ2-7; 8 bases are shared with TRBD1. J gave up 3 bases and V 4 bases, and 2 bases lay outside the gene matches. The CDR3 extends over 12 amino acids. CDR1 is DFQATT and CDR2 is SNEGSKA in the germline V gene (reference sequence). CDR3 region: CSAIGQGYEQYF. In DNA, the CDR3 is TGCAGTGCTATTGGACAGGGCTACGAGCAGTACTTC.

This clonotype was seen many times. This chain joins TRBV9 and TRBJ2-1; 7 nucleotides line up with TRBD2. Germline-derived CDR1 and CDR2 are SGDLS and YYNGEE. CDR3 size: 15 residues. J lost 3 bases, V lost 1 base, and 4 bases had no gene match. This chain's CDR3 is CASSVSGANYNEQFF. CDR3 nucleotide sequence: TGTGCCAGCAGCGTAAGCGGGGCGAACTACAATGAGCAGTTCTTC.

The genes are TRBV18 and TRBJ1-5; TRBD1 agrees at 7 bases. The V segment lost 2 bases and the J segment 15 bases; nucleotides outside the gene matches: 13. The CDR3 is 14 amino acids. The V gene's germline CDR1 is KGHSH and CDR2 LQKENI. CDR3 DNA: TGTGCCAGCTCACCATCGGCCACCGGGACAGCGCTGCATTTT. This encodes CASSPSATGTALHF.

The chain recombines TRBV20-1 with TRBJ1-1; no reliable D call. V lost 0 bases and J lost 1, with 6 bases in between. The CDR3 runs to 13 residues. Germline V gives CDR1 DFQATT, CDR2 SNEGSKA (reference sequence). The CDR3 DNA follows: TGCAGTGCTAGAGATAGGCAGAACACTGAAGCTTTCTTT. It translates to CSARDRQNTEAFF.

At least ten counts were recorded for this clonotype. The chain recombines TRBV20-1 with TRBJ2-3; possibly TRBD1 for D (6 bases). Per the germline V gene, CDR1 is DFQATT and CDR2 is SNEGSKA (reference sequence). The length of the CDR3 is 12 residues. V dropped 5 bases and J dropped 3 bases, with 9 bases sitting between them. CDR3 in DNA: TGCAGTGCTGGGGACATTACAGATACGCAGTATTTT. Protein product: CSAGDITDTQYF.

At least ten counts were recorded for this clonotype. The chain has TRBV12-3 or TRBV12-4 and TRBJ1-5; D unclear. The V gene lost 3 bases and the J gene lost 1 base, with 16 bases spanning the gap. The CDR3 spans 17 residues. For the CDR3, the DNA is TGTGCCAGCAGTTTCCTCACTTTCCCGGGGAGCAATCAGCCCCAGCATTTT. This gives the protein CASSFLTFPGSNQPQHF.

This clonotype was found many times. The chain combines TRBV3-1 with TRBJ1-1; TRBD1 might be the D (5 bases). This CDR3 has 15 residues. Trimming cost V 5 bases and J 1 base, with 14 bases left between them. Germline lookup yields CDR1 LGHDT and CDR2 YNNKEL (reference sequence). The CDR3 region is CASSSTGGWNTEAFF. In DNA, the CDR3 is TGTGCCAGCAGCTCCACCGGGGGATGGAACACTGAAGCTTTCTTT.

The J gene is TRBJ2-5, the V gene TRBV7-2; tentatively, D is TRBD1 or TRBD2 (5 bases each). The CDR3 consists of 12 residues. The V gene's germline CDR1 is SGHTA and CDR2 FQGNSA. V was shortened by 6 bases and J by 3 bases, with 8 bases between the two germline ends. CDR3 amino acids: CASRLGEETQYF. The DNA of the CDR3 is TGTGCCAGCAGACTAGGGGAAGAGACCCAGTACTTC.

This clonotype was recorded a few times. This chain uses TRBV5-1 with TRBJ2-5, with 11 bases fitting TRBD2. The germline V gene has CDR1 SGHRS and CDR2 YFSETQ. Trimming at V came to 4 bases and at J to 2 bases, leaving 10 bases not matched to a gene. The CDR3 is 17 amino acids. This chain's CDR3 is CASSPTGLAELQETQYF. As DNA, the CDR3 is TGCGCCAGCAGCCCTACGGGACTAGCGGAGTTACAAGAGACCCAGTACTTC. The entire variable domain, with the rest obtained from reference TRBV5-1 and TRBJ2-5, is as follows: KAGVTQTPRYLIKTRGQQVTLSCSPISGHRSVSWYQQTPGQGLQFLFEYFSETQRNKGNFPGRFSGRQFSNSRSEMNVSTLELGDSALYLCASSPTGLAELQETQYFGPGTRLLVL.

This clonotype was counted at least ten times. CDR3 region: CASSTPETQYF. The CDR3 DNA reads as TGCGCCAGCAGCACTCCGGAGACCCAGTACTTC. The chain uses TRBV5-1 and TRBJ2-5; D unresolved. CDR1 is SGHRS, CDR2 YFSETQ, per germline. V gave up 4 bases and J gave up 5 bases, with 6 bases separating them. This CDR3 has 11 amino acids. Full variable domain (missing parts from reference TRBV5-1 and TRBJ2-5): KAGVTQTPRYLIKTRGQQVTLSCSPISGHRSVSWYQQTPGQGLQFLFEYFSETQRNKGNFPGRFSGRQFSNSRSEMNVSTLELGDSALYLCASSTPETQYFGPGTRLLVL.

This clonotype turned up a few times. The gene calls are TRBV19 and TRBJ2-1; 9 bases line up with TRBD1. Germline V lookup: CDR1 LNHDA, CDR2 SQIVND (reference sequence). V was clipped by 4 bases and J by 2 bases; unmatched bases: 6. The CDR3 consists of 16 residues. The CDR3 region is CASSTHRGPPYNEQFF. The DNA of the CDR3 is TGTGCCAGTAGTACTCACAGGGGGCCCCCCTACAATGAGCAGTTCTTC.

Of note for this clonotype: One end of the junction is discordant with germline, which a read error may explain. The chain carries TRBV9 and TRBJ1-3; no clear D gene. Germline lookup yields CDR1 SGDLS and CDR2 YYNGEE. The CDR3 extends over 16 amino acids. The CDR3 sequence is CASNPWLGVSVNTIYF. In DNA, the CDR3 is TGTGCCAGCAACCCATGGTTGGGCGTCTCTGTAAACACCATATATTTT.

This clonotype was counted a few times. The J gene is TRBJ2-5, the V gene TRBV3-1; D call uncertain. Germline values: CDR1 LGHDT, CDR2 YNNKEL (reference sequence). Between the trimmed V and J ends, which lost 4 bases and 7 bases, there was a span of 7 bases. The CDR3 consists of 11 residues. Here the CDR3 DNA reads TGTGCCAGCAGCCTCCACGCGACCCAGTACTTC. Its protein product is CASSLHATQYF.

Notes on this clonotype: A much larger clone differs by one base, so this may be a read error. This rearrangement joins TRBV29-1 to TRBJ1-2; perhaps TRBD1 as D (5 bases). The CDR3 length is 13 residues. Germline V lookup: CDR1 SQVTM, CDR2 ANQGSEA. The CDR3 DNA reads as TGCAGCGACGACAGTGTGCCATCCCATGGCCACACCTTC. This sequence encodes CSDDSVPSHGHTF.

This clonotype was observed at least ten times. The CDR3 nucleotides read TGCGCCAGCAGCCTTAGCGGGGGCACAGATACGCAGTATTTT. This codes for CASSLSGGTDTQYF. The chain joins TRBV5-1 to TRBJ2-3; 8 bases are a match to TRBD2. Trimming removed 4 bases from V and 1 base from J; junction bases left unmatched: 2. In germline, CDR1 is SGHRS, CDR2 YFSETQ. The CDR3 runs 14 residues.

This clonotype has at least ten counts. This sequence joins TRBV5-1 and TRBJ1-1; D unclear. Trimming stripped 7 bases from V and 2 bases from J, with 12 bases between. Germline V lookup: CDR1 SGHRS, CDR2 YFSETQ. This CDR3 is built from 13 residues. CDR3 DNA: TGCGCCAGCGGGATCGACCGAAACACTGAAGCTTTCTTT. Its translation is CASGIDRNTEAFF.

Many counts were recorded for this clonotype. The chain joins TRBV20-1 to TRBJ2-3, with D unclear. The CDR3 runs 15 residues. V was trimmed by 4 bases and J by 2 bases, leaving 16 bases between them. Germline lookup yields CDR1 DFQATT and CDR2 SNEGSKA (reference sequence). DNA for the CDR3: TGCAGTGCTAAGGAGCCCGGGTCATCCACAGATACGCAGTATTTT. Amino acids: CSAKEPGSSTDTQYF.